This T cell receptor beta chain is from a study of CD4 T cells in relation to SARS-CoV-2 and coronaviruses (dated by TCRdb to the early 2020s). Some background on the complete study: A median age of approximately 37 years, with a range of about 21 to 75 years, was recorded for the full convalescent cohort of roughly eleven patients. Among the roughly twelve convalescent patients, 8 males and 4 females were included, and two of the subjects were Hispanic. Patient-derived lymphoblastoid cell lines were used to map the HLA restriction of shared crossreactive spike epitopes. The study assessed, at the TCR clonotype level, memory CD4+ T cell crossreactivity between SARS-CoV-2 and common cold coronavirus spike proteins. The Adaptive Biotechnologies TCR-sequencing kit was used to sequence samples from a few pre-COVID donors and the naive versus memory experiments, whereas other data were Illumina-based. A different TCR-beta assay, based on Illumina, was used to sequence expansion assays from other donors in the study. Points the paper makes about the study in general: Compared with monoreactive clones, crossreactive clones had significantly weaker SARS-CoV-2-driven expansion, a result consistent with antigenic imprinting. Small numbers of patients and of tested TCRs were a limitation of the study. Because no donor provided both pre-pandemic and post-infection samples, tracing the source of pre-existing responses was limited. Sequencing of naive versus memory cells indicated that the assay detects memory recall responses, not primary responses primed during culture. Since the crossreactivity analysis centred on spike protein, crossreactivity against other viral proteins was not assessed. In about two thirds of donors, memory CD4+ clonotypes turned up that crossrecognized SARS-CoV-2 and at least one common cold coronavirus spike.

Uncultured naive and memory CD4+ T cell DNA received deep-resolution immunoSEQ TCR-beta sequencing. In the paper's pipeline: During preprocessing, nonproductive sequences were removed, as were CDR3s that did not start with C, did not end with F or W, or were shorter than 7 amino acids. Cultured and uncultured naive and memory CD4+ repertoires were searched for CDR3s previously identified as spike- and CEF-reactive. After three terminal residues were trimmed from each end, CDR3 homology was quantified as pairwise Levenshtein distance using the stringdist R package. TCRdb's version of the immuneACCESS table is confined to in-frame rearrangements and falls short of the full clone set. An unresolved V gene accounts for under half of the shortfall where checked; the remainder is of unknown origin. V and J calls and clone size are those listed in that table; D and trimming were worked out from the DNA. The sample has 30,000 to 45,000 clones on record, approximately 88% of them singletons. Roughly a tenth of the sample comes from the top ten.

To note about this clone: The specificity of this receptor is unknown. Within one base of it there is no much larger clone, and no base qualities were kept.

The V end gives up 6 bases and the J end 2 bases, leaving 6 bases in the junction not matched to a gene. Inclusive of the bounding cysteine and phenylalanine, the CDR3 is 14 residues long. Of the read, only the CDR3 DNA is kept; its 42 bases are in frame from base 1. Taken from the germline V gene (reference sequence), the CDR1 and CDR2 loops are SGHNT and YYREEE. Naive and memory CD4+ T cells were separated from cryopreserved PBMCs by first enriching for CD4 and then performing EasySep naive CD4+ T cell enrichment. Ficoll-Paque PLUS gradient centrifugation was used to isolate PBMCs from leukapheresis product or whole blood. PBMCs were either cryopreserved at -140 degrees C or used fresh in the expansion assay. The QIAamp Micro DNA Kit was used to extract genomic DNA from the CD4+ T cells.

The sequence derives from an adult with COVID-19. Recombination linked TRBV5-4 to TRBJ2-3, with 7 bases in between that match TRBD2. The sample taken for sequencing was memory CD4+ T cells from PBMCs. The cell subset or site label here, explained by the study, means: memory (non-naive) CD4+ T cells. The CDR3 has the sequence CASNIRGDTDTQYF. In nucleotides, the sequence is TGTGCCAGCAATATTCGGGGGGACACAGATACGCAGTATTTT.